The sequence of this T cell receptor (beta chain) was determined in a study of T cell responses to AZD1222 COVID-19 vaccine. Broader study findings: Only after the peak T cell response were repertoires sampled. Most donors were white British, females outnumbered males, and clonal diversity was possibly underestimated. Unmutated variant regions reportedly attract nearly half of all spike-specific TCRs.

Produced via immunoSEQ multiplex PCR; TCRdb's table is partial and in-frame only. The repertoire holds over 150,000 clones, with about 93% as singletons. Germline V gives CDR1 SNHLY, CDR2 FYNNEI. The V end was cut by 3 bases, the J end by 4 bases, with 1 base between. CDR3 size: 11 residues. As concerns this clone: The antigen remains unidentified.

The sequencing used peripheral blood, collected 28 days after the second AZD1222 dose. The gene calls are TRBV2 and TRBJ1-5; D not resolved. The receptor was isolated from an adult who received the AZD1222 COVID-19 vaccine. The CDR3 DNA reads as TGTGCCAGCAGTGATAATCAGCCCCAGCATTTT. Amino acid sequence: CASSDNQPQHF.